This record concerns one T cell receptor (beta chain) sequence. The target antigen is unknown. The entry originates in a study of blood T cells in healthy people across ages. A second PCR, run for about 7 to 11 cycles, used a sample-barcoded 5' primer plus a J-beta primer mix. TCRdb re-analysed the 5' RACE reads in MiXCR, keeping a single row per CDR3 protein. The sample lists more than 650,000 distinct CDR3 sequences; about 53% were seen once. Study outcomes and limitations: The unknown donor CMV status may have confounded expanded clonotype changes.

Per-sample yields of isolated PBMCs were at least 6 million. Extraction of total RNA produced a minimum of 5 micrograms from each sample. Between the trimmed V and J ends, which lost 2 bases and 4 bases, there was a span of 6 bases. This CDR3 comprises 13 residues. Germline CDR1 and CDR2: ENHRY and SYGVKD. The receptor was isolated from an elderly man in good health. The chain couples TRBV10-3 to TRBJ2-1; D remains ambiguous. Sequenced: blood. CDR3 protein: CAISEQMYNEQFF. Written as DNA, the CDR3 is TGTGCCATCAGTGAGCAAATGTACAATGAGCAGTTCTTC.